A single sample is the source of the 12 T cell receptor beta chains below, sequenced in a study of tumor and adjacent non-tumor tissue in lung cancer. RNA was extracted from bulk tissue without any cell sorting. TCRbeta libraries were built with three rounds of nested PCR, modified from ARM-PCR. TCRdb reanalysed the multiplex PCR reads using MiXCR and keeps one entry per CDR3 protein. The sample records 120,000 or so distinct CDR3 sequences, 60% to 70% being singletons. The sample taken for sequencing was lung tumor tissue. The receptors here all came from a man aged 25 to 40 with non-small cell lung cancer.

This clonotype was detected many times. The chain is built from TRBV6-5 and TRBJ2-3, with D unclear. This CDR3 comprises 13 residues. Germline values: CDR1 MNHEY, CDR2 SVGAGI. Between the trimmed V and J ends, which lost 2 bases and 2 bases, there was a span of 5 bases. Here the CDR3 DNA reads TGTGCCAGCAGTTACCGTTACACAGATACGCAGTATTTT. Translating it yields CASSYRYTDTQYF.

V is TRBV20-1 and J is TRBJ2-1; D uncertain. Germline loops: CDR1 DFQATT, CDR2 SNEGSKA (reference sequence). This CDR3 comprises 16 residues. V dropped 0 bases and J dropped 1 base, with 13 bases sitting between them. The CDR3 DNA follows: TGCAGTGCTAGAGATCTTTTAGTGGGATCCTACAATGAGCAGTTCTTC. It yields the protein CSARDLLVGSYNEQFF.

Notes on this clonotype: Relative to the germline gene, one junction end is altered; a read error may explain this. For the CDR3, the DNA is TGTGCCAGCAGCCAATACGTAGCGGGAACATCAGATACGCATTATTTT. It codes for CASSQYVAGTSDTHYF. The chain is built from TRBV14 and TRBJ2-3; 8 bases are shared with TRBD2. Germline loops: CDR1 SGHDN, CDR2 FVKESK. This CDR3 region has 16 residues.

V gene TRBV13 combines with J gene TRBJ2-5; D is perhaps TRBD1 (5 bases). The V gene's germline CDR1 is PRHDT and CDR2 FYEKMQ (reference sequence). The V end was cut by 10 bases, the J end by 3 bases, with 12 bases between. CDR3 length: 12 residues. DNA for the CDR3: TGTGCCAACGCAGACAGAAAAGAGACCCAGTACTTC. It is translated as CANADRKETQYF.

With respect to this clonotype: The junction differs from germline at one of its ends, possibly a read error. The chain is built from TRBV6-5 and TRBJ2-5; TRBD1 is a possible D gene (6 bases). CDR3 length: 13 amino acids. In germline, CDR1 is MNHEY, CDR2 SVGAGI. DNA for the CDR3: TGTGTCAGCAGGCTACAGGGTCGAGAGACCCAGTACTTC. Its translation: CVSRLQGRETQYF.

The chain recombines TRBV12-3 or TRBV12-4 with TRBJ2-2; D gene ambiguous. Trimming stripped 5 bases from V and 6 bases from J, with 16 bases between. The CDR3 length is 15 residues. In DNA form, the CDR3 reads TGTGCCAGCAGTCCCCTGGTAGTCACCTCCGGGGAGCTGTTTTTT. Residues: CASSPLVVTSGELFF.

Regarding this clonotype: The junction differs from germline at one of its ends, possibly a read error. The CDR3 reads CANSAGTGGTGELFF. The DNA for the CDR3 is TGCGCCAACAGCGCCGGGACAGGGGGCACCGGGGAGCTGTTTTTT. The genes are TRBV5-1 and TRBJ2-2, with TRBD1 identical over 11 bases. In germline, CDR1 is SGHRS, CDR2 YFSETQ. The CDR3 has 15 amino acids.

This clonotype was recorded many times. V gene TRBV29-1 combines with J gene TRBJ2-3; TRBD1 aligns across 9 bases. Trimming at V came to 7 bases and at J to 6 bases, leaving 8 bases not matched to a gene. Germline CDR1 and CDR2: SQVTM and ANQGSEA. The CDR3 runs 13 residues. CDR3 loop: CSAQQGAGDTQYF. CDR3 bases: TGCAGCGCTCAACAGGGGGCAGGTGATACGCAGTATTTT.

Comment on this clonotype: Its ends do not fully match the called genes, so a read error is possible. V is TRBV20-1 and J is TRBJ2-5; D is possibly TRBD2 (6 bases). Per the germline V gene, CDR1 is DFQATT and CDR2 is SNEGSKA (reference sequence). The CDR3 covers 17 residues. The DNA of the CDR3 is TGCAGCGCTAGAGATTGGAGGGGAACGGAGGGGCTGGAGGCCCAGTACTTC. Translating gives CSARDWRGTEGLEAQYF.

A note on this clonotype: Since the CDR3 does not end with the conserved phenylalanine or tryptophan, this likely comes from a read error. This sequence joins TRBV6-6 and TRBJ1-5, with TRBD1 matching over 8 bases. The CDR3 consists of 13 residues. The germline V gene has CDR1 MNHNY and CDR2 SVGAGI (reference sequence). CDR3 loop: CVSTGQGNLPQHV. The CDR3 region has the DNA TGTGTCAGCACTGGACAGGGCAATCTGCCCCAGCATGTT.

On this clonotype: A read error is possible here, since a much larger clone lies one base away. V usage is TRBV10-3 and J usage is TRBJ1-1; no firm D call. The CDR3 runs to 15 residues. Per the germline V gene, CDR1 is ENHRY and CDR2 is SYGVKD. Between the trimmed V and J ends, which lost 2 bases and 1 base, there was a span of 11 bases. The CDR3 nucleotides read TGTGCCATCAGTGAGGTACTTACAGAGAACACTGAAGCTTTCTTT. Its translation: CAISEVLTENTEAFF.

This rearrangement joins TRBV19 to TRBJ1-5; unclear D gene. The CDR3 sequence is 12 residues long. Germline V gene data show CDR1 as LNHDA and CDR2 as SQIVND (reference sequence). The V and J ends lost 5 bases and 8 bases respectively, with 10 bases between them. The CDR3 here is CASSFMMEPQHF. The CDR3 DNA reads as TGTGCCAGTAGTTTTATGATGGAGCCCCAGCATTTT. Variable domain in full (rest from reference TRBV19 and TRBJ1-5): DGGITQSPKYLFRKEGQNVTLSCEQNLNHDAMYWYRQDPGQGLRLIYYSQIVNDFQKGDIAEGYSVSREKKESFPLTVTSAQKNPTAFYLCASSFMMEPQHFGDGTRLSIL.